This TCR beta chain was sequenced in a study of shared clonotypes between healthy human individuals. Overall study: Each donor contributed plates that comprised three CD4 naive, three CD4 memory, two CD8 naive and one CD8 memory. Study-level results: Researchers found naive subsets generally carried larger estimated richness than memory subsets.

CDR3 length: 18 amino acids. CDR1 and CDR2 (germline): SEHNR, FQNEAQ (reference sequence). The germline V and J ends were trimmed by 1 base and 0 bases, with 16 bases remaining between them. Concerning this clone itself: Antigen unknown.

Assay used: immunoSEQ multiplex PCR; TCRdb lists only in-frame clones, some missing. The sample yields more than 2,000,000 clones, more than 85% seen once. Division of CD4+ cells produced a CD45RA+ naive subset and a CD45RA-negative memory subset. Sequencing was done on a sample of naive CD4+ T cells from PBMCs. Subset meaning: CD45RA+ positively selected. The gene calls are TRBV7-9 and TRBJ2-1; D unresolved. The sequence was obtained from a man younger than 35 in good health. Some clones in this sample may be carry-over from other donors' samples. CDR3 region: CASSLELGFVTSYNEQFF. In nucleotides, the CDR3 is TGTGCCAGCAGCTTAGAGTTGGGTTTCGTGACCTCCTACAATGAGCAGTTCTTC.